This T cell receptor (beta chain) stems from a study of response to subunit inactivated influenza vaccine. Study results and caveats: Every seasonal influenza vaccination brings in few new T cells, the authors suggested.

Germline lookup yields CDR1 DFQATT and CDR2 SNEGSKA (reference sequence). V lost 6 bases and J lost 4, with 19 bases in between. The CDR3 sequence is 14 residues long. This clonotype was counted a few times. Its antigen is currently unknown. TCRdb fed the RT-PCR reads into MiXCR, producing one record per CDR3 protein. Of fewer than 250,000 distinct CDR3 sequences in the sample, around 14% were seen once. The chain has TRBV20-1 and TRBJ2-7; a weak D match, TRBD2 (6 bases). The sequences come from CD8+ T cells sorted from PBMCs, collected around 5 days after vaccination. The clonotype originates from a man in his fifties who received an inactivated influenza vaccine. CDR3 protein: CSAGNAEGRYEQYF. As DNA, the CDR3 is TGCAGTGCAGGGAATGCGGAGGGCAGGTACGAGCAGTACTTC.